This T cell receptor (beta chain) was retrieved from a study of blood T cell repertoires in COVID-19. Study context: Sites in the United States, Italy and Spain provided acute and convalescent COVID-19 samples.

Under the authors' procedure: The assay estimated nucleated cells by amplifying reference gene primers. Profiling relied on immunoSEQ multiplex PCR, and the TCRdb table lists in-frame clones only, not all of them. V, J and clone size reflect that table, while D and trimming were determined from the DNA. The sample includes about 150,000 clones, more than 75% seen only once; the top ten take around 8%. V was shortened by 6 bases and J by 3 bases, with 12 bases between the two germline ends. This CDR3 comprises 13 residues. A Seattle source enrolled patients during active infection and followed them longitudinally.

The sample was peripheral blood. The chain has TRBV12-3 or TRBV12-4 and TRBJ2-7; maybe TRBD1 (6 bases). This TCR derives from a woman between 55 and 75 years old with COVID-19, enrolled during active disease. CDR3 nucleotide sequence: TGTGCCAGCAGCAGGGGAGCATTCTACGAGCAGTACTTC. Translation: CASSRGAFYEQYF.